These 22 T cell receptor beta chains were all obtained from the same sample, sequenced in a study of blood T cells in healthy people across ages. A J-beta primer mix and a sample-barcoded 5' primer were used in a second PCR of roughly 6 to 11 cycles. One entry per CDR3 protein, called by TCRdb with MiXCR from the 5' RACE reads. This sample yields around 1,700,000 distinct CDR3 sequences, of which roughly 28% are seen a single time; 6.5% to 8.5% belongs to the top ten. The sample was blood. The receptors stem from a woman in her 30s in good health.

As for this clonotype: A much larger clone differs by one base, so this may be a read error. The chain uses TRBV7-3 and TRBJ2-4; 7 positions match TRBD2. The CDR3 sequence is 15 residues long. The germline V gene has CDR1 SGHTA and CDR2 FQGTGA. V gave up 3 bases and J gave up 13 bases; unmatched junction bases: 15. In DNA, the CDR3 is TGTGCCAGCAGCTTCCTCGGGACTACAGACAATGAGCAGTACTTC. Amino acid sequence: CASSFLGTTDNEQYF.

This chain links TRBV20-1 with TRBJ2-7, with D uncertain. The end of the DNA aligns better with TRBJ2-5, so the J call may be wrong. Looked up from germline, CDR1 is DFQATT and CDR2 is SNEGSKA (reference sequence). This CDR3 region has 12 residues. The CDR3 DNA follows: TGCAGGGCTCAGTTATCTCGAGAGACCCAGTACTTC. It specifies CRAQLSRETQYF.

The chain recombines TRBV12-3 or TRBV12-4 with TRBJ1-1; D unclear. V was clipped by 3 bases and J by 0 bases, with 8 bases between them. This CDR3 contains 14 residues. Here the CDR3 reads CASSLVHMNTEAFF. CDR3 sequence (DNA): TGTGCCAGCAGTTTGGTACACATGAACACTGAAGCTTTCTTT.

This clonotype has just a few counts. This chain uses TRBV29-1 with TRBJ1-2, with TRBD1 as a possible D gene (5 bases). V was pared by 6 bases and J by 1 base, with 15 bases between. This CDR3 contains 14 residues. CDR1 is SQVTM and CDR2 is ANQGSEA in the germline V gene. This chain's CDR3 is CSVAEQAINYGYTF. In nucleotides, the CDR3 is TGCAGCGTCGCCGAACAGGCTATTAACTATGGCTACACCTTC.

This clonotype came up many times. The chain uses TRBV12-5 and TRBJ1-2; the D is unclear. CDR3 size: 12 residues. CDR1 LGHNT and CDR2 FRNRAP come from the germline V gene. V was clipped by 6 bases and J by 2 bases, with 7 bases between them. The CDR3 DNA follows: TGTGCTAGTGGCCGAGACAACTATGGCTACACCTTC. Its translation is CASGRDNYGYTF.

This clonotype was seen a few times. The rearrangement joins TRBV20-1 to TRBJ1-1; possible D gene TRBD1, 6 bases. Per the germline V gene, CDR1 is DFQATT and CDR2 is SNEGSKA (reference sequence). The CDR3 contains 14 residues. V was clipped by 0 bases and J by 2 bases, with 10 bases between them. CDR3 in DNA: TGCAGTGCTAGAGATACAGGGAGAAACACTGAAGCTTTCTTT. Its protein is CSARDTGRNTEAFF.

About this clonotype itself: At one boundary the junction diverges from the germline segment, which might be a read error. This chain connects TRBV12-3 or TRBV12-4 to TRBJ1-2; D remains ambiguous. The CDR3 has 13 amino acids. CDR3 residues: CASSSTNNHGYTF. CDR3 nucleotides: TGTGCCAGCAGCTCCACAAATAACCATGGCTACACCTTC.

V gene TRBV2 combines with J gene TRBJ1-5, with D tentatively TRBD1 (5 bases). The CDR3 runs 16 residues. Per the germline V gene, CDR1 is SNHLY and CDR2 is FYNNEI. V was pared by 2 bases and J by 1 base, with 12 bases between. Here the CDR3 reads CASSESVGGSNQPQHF. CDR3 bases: TGTGCCAGCAGTGAATCCGTTGGGGGAAGCAATCAGCCCCAGCATTTT.

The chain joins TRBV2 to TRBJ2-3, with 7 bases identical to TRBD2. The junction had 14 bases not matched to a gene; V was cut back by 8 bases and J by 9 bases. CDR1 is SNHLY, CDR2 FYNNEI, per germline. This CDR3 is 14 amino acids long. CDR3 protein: CASGEQSGVETQYF. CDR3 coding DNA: TGTGCCAGCGGGGAGCAAAGCGGGGTGGAAACGCAGTATTTT.

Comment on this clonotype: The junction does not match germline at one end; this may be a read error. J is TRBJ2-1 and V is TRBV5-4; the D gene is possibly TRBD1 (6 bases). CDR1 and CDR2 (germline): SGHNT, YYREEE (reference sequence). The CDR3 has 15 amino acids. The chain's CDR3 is CASSPPGTLNPEQCF. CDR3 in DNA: TGTGCCAGCAGCCCACCCGGGACATTAAACCCCGAACAGTGCTTC.

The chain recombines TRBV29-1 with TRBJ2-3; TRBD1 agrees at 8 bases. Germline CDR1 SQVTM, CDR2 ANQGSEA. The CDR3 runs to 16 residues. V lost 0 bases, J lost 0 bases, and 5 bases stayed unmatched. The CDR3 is CSVEERRTGSTDTQYF. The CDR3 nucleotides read TGCAGCGTTGAAGAAAGAAGGACAGGGAGCACAGATACGCAGTATTTT.

CDR3 sequence: CSATPEGAYGVGTEAFF. For the CDR3, the DNA is TGCAGTGCTACCCCGGAGGGGGCTTACGGGGTTGGTACTGAAGCTTTCTTT. V usage is TRBV20-1 and J usage is TRBJ1-1; 7 bases line up with TRBD1. CDR3 length equals 17 residues. Per germline, CDR1 DFQATT and CDR2 SNEGSKA (reference sequence). V lost 4 bases to trimming and J lost 5 bases; unmatched junction nucleotides: 19.

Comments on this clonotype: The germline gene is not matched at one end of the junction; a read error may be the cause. This CDR3 is CASSKQTVSEAQYF. The CDR3 DNA sequence: TGTGCCAGCAGCAAGCAGACAGTTTCAGAGGCCCAGTACTTC. The rearrangement joins TRBV7-9 to TRBJ2-5, with D possibly being TRBD1 (5 bases). CDR1 and CDR2 (germline): SEHNR, FQNEAQ (reference sequence). This CDR3 spans 14 amino acids.

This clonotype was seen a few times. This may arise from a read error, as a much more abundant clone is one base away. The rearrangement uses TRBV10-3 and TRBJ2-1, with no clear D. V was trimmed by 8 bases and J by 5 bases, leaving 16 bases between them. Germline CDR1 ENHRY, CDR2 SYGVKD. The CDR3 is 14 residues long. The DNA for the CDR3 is TGTGCCATCGGACGCACGGAGTCTGACAATGAGCAGTTCTTC. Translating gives CAIGRTESDNEQFF.

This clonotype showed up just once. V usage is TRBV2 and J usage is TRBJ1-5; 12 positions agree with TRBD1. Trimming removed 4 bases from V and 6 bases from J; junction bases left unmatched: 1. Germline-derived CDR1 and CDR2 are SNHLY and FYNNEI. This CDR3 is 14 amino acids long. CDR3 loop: CASSGDRGLQPQHF. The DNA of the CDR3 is TGTGCCAGCAGTGGGGACAGGGGGCTTCAGCCCCAGCATTTT.

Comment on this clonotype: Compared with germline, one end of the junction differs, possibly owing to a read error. CDR3 DNA sequence: TGTGCCAGTGGGACTAGCCATTCGAACACCGGGGAACTGTTTTTT. Translating gives CASGTSHSNTGELFF. This rearrangement joins TRBV6-6 to TRBJ2-2; TRBD2 matches 9 bases. This CDR3 contains 15 residues. Germline V gene sequence: CDR1 MNHNY, CDR2 SVGAGI (reference sequence).

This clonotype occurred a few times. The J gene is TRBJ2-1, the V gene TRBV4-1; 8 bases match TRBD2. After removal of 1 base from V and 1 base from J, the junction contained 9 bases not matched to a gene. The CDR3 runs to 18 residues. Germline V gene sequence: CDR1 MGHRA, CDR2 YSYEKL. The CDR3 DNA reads TGCGCCAGCAGCCAAGGGATAGCGGGGATATATTCCTACAATGAGCAGTTCTTC. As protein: CASSQGIAGIYSYNEQFF.

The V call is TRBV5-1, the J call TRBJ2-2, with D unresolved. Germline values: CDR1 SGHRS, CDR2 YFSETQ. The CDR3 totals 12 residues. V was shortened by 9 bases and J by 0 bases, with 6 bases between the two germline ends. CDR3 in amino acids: CATRPNTGELFF. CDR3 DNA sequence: TGCGCCACCCGGCCGAACACCGGGGAGCTGTTTTTT. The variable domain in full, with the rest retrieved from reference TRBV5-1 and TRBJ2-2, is KAGVTQTPRYLIKTRGQQVTLSCSPISGHRSVSWYQQTPGQGLQFLFEYFSETQRNKGNFPGRFSGRQFSNSRSEMNVSTLELGDSALYLCATRPNTGELFFGEGSRLTVL.

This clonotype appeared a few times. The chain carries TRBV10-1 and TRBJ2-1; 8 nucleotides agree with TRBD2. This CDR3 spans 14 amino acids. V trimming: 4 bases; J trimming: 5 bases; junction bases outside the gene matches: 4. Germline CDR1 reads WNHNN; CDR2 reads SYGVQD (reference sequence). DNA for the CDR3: TGCGCCAGCAGTGTTTCGGGAGGGAACAATGAGCAGTTCTTC. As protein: CASSVSGGNNEQFF.

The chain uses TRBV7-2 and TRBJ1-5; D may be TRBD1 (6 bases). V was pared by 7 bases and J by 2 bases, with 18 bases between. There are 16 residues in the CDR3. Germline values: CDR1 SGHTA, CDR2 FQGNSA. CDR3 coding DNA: TGTGCCAGCACCGACCAGGGGCTCAGGGGCAATCAGCCCCAGCATTTT. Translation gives CASTDQGLRGNQPQHF.

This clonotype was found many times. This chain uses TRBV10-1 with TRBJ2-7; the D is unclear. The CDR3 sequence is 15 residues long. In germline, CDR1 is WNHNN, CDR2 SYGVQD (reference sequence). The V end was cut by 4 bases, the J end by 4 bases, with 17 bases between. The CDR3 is CASSGLRPRDYEQYF. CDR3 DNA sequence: TGCGCCAGCAGTGGGCTGAGGCCTAGGGATTACGAGCAGTACTTC.

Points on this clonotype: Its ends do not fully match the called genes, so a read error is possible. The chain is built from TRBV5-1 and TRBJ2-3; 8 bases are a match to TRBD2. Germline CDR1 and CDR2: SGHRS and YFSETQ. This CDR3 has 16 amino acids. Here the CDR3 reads CANSSTPGLGSDTQYF. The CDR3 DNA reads TGCGCCAACAGCTCAACACCGGGACTAGGCTCAGATACGCAGTATTTT.